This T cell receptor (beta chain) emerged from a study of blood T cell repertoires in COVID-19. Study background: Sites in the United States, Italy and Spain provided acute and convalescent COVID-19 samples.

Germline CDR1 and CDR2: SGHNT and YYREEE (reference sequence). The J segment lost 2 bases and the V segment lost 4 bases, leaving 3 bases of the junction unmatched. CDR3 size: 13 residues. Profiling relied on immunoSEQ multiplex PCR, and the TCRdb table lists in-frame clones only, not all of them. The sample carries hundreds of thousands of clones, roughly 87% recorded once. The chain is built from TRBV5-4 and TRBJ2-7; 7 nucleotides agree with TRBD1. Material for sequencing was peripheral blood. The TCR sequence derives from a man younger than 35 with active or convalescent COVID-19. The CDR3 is CASSTGAAYEQYF. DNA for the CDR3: TGTGCCAGCAGCACAGGGGCGGCCTACGAGCAGTACTTC.